The 12 T cell receptor beta chains below all came from one sample that was sequenced in a study of blood T cell repertoires in COVID-19. Measured with immunoSEQ multiplex PCR; TCRdb has only the in-frame clones, and not every one. Among some 350,000 clones, about 90% were seen once, and the ten largest hold 2.5% to 3.5%. The source material was PBMCs or T cells enriched from blood (not recorded which). The source of these receptors is a woman aged 25 to 39 who had recovered from COVID-19.

This clone was picked up a small number of times. The rearrangement joins TRBV4-1 to TRBJ1-6; a weak D match, TRBD1 (6 bases). The V and J ends lost 3 bases and 8 bases respectively, with 23 bases between them. Germline-derived CDR1 and CDR2 are MGHRA and YSYEKL. The CDR3 contains 18 residues. CDR3 coding DNA: TGCGCCAGCAGCCAGGCGGACAGCCGGACTGGACGGGATTCACCCCTCCACTTT. It codes for CASSQADSRTGRDSPLHF.

This chain links TRBV9 with TRBJ1-2; D gene ambiguous. The germline CDR1 and CDR2 sequences are SGDLS and YYNGEE. V gave up 4 bases and J gave up 3 bases, with 7 bases separating them. The CDR3 covers 12 residues. The CDR3 DNA follows: TGTGCCAGCAGCCAAACATACTATGGCTACACCTTC. It encodes CASSQTYYGYTF.

The genes are TRBV18 and TRBJ1-4; D perhaps matches TRBD1 (5 bases). This CDR3 has 15 amino acids. The V end was cut by 2 bases, the J end by 5 bases, with 12 bases between. The germline CDR1 and CDR2 sequences are KGHSH and LQKENI. The DNA of the CDR3 is TGTGCCAGCTCACCAATCGGCGGGGGGAATGAAAAACTGTTTTTT. Residues: CASSPIGGGNEKLFF.

This rearrangement joins TRBV23-1 to TRBJ2-2; D perhaps matches TRBD2 (6 bases). TRBV23-1 is an ORF, and what it does is uncertain. The CDR3 is made up of 18 amino acids. The ends were cut back, 3 bases at V and 3 bases at J, with 20 bases in the middle. CDR3: CASSHPKGGILYTGELFF. As DNA, the CDR3 is TGCGCCAGCAGTCATCCTAAAGGAGGGATCTTATACACCGGGGAGCTGTTTTTT.

The V gene is TRBV5-1, the J gene TRBJ1-2; TRBD1 matches 8 bases. CDR3 length: 13 residues. Germline CDR1 is SGHRS and CDR2 is YFSETQ. V lost 5 bases to trimming and J lost 7 bases; unmatched junction nucleotides: 7. CDR3 sequence reads: CASSSPGQVGYTF. The CDR3 DNA follows: TGCGCCAGCAGTTCCCCGGGACAGGTTGGCTACACCTTC.

The genes are TRBV5-1 and TRBJ1-2; weak D call: TRBD1 (5 bases). Trimming removed 1 base at V and 3 bases at J, with 13 bases between. The CDR3 runs 15 residues. Germline lookup yields CDR1 SGHRS and CDR2 YFSETQ. The CDR3 protein is CASSLWGGLDYGYTF. DNA for the CDR3: TGCGCCAGCAGCTTGTGGGGGGGTTTAGACTATGGCTACACCTTC.

Worth noting for this clone: The sample contains more than one DNA sequence encoding this CDR3. The chain couples TRBV30 to TRBJ1-1; D not resolved. V was trimmed by 0 bases and J by 3 bases, leaving 5 bases between them. CDR3 size: 12 residues. Germline loops: CDR1 GTSNPN, CDR2 SVGIG (reference sequence). The CDR3 region has the DNA TGTGCCTGGAGTGTGGGAGACACTGAAGCTTTCTTT. It translates to CAWSVGDTEAFF.

The chain combines TRBV6-4 with TRBJ1-1, with 7 bases aligning to TRBD1. With V trimmed by 5 bases and J by 0 bases, 3 bases remained unmatched. The CDR3 is 14 amino acids. Germline V lookup: CDR1 MRHNA, CDR2 SNTAGT. The CDR3 coding sequence is TGTGCCAGCAGTCCACAGGGGATGAACACTGAAGCTTTCTTT. Translating gives CASSPQGMNTEAFF.

In nucleotides, the CDR3 is TGTGCCAGCAGTGGACAGGGGGCTCGGGAGCAGTACTTC. This encodes CASSGQGAREQYF. The chain joins TRBV5-4 to TRBJ2-7; TRBD1 matches at 11 bases. The V gene end was trimmed by 5 bases and the J gene end by 7 bases; junction bases not matched to a gene: 5. The germline V gene has CDR1 SGHNT and CDR2 YYREEE (reference sequence). The CDR3 covers 13 residues.

The CDR3 DNA sequence: TGTGCCAGCCACCGGGGGGCTGAAGCTTTCTTT. Its protein product is CASHRGAEAFF. The rearrangement links TRBV6-5 to TRBJ1-1; possibly TRBD1 for D (5 bases). Germline CDR1 MNHEY, CDR2 SVGAGI. The CDR3 is made up of 11 amino acids. V was clipped by 8 bases and J by 6 bases, with 10 bases between them.

This clone has just a few counts. The same CDR3 arises from other DNA sequences in this sample as well. This chain links TRBV4-1 with TRBJ2-1, with 8 nucleotides matching TRBD2. The CDR3 extends over 17 amino acids. Germline V CDR1 and CDR2: MGHRA, YSYEKL. The V segment lost 3 bases and the J segment 2 bases; nucleotides outside the gene matches: 9. In nucleotides, the CDR3 is TGCGCCAGCAGCCACCCAAGCGGGAGAGGCACCTACAATGAGCAGTTCTTC. This encodes CASSHPSGRGTYNEQFF.

V is TRBV7-9 and J is TRBJ1-2; D not resolved. Germline CDR1 is SEHNR and CDR2 is FQNEAQ (reference sequence). The CDR3 length is 12 residues. V shed 5 bases and J shed 3 bases, with 7 bases lying between them. The CDR3 is CASSPLDYGYTF. As DNA, the CDR3 is TGTGCCAGCAGCCCCCTCGACTATGGCTACACCTTC.